The next 8 T cell receptor beta chains were all read from a single sample in a study of shared clonotypes between healthy human individuals. Produced via immunoSEQ multiplex PCR; TCRdb's table is partial and in-frame only. The sample includes fewer than 2.5 million clones, over 85% of them seen just once. The sequenced sample consisted of naive CD4+ T cells from PBMCs. Subset indicated: CD45RA+ positively selected. The origin of the receptors is a man younger than 30 in good health. Some clones in this sample may be carry-over from other donors' samples.

This rearrangement joins TRBV19 to TRBJ2-7; D tentatively reads TRBD1 or TRBD2 (5 bases each). The V end was cut by 3 bases, the J end by 2 bases, with 14 bases between. The V gene's germline CDR1 is LNHDA and CDR2 SQIVND (reference sequence). The CDR3 spans 15 residues. The CDR3 is CASSIAGTPAYEQYF. Here the CDR3 DNA reads TGTGCCAGTAGTATTGCAGGGACGCCCGCCTACGAGCAGTACTTC.

The genes are TRBV7-6 and TRBJ2-7, with 10 bases aligning to TRBD1. Germline V CDR1 and CDR2: SGHVS, FNYEAQ. Trimming took 5 bases from V and 3 from J; bases not matched to a gene: 4. This CDR3 is 14 amino acids long. In nucleotides, the CDR3 is TGTGCCAGCAGCCCCGGGACAGGGGTCTACGAGCAGTACTTC. The encoded protein is CASSPGTGVYEQYF.

This chain connects TRBV6-1 to TRBJ2-4; TRBD1 or TRBD2 may be the D gene (5 bases each). The CDR3 totals 16 residues. Looked up from germline, CDR1 is MNHNS and CDR2 is SASEGT. Between the trimmed V and J ends, which lost 4 bases and 3 bases, there was a span of 16 bases. CDR3 bases: TGTGCCAGCAGTGCGGGACCTTCTAGGGGCAAAAACATTCAGTACTTC. Protein sequence: CASSAGPSRGKNIQYF.

The rearrangement uses TRBV15 and TRBJ2-1, with a weak D call TRBD2 (6 bases). The ends were cut back, 0 bases at V and 4 bases at J, with 10 bases in the middle. The CDR3 consists of 15 residues. CDR1 and CDR2 (germline): LNHNV, YYDKDF (reference sequence). CDR3 protein: CATSRDSGPYNEQFF. As DNA, the CDR3 is TGTGCCACCAGCAGAGACAGCGGGCCATACAATGAGCAGTTCTTC.

This sequence joins TRBV28 and TRBJ2-2; D gene ambiguous. Germline assignment: CDR1 MDHEN and CDR2 SYDVKM. This CDR3 has 13 residues. Trimming shortened V by 10 bases and J by 5 bases, and 14 bases separated the two germline ends. CDR3 sequence reads: CATFRQSTGELFF. In DNA, the CDR3 is TGTGCCACCTTCCGGCAGAGTACCGGGGAGCTGTTTTTT. Full variable domain (remainder filled in from reference TRBV28 and TRBJ2-2): DVKVTQSSRYLVKRTGEKVFLECVQDMDHENMFWYRQDPGLGLRLIYFSYDVKMKEKGDIPEGYSVSREKKERFSLILESASTNQTSMYLCATFRQSTGELFFGEGSRLTVL.

The rearrangement links TRBV9 to TRBJ1-1, with 7 bases matching TRBD1. This CDR3 spans 14 amino acids. Unmatched junction bases numbered 4, after V lost 3 bases and J lost 2 bases. Germline loops: CDR1 SGDLS, CDR2 YYNGEE. The CDR3 protein is CASSGTGVNTEAFF. The CDR3 coding sequence is TGTGCCAGCAGCGGAACAGGGGTAAACACTGAAGCTTTCTTT.

This chain links TRBV10-1 with TRBJ2-1; TRBD2 might be the D (6 bases). From germline, CDR1 is WNHNN and CDR2 SYGVQD (reference sequence). The CDR3 spans 14 residues. The CDR3 coding sequence is TGCTACCCGGCCGGGCGGGATGAGGGCGATGAGCAGTTCTTC. Translating it yields CYPAGRDEGDEQFF.

This chain links TRBV15 with TRBJ2-5; TRBD1 agrees at 7 bases. Germline V CDR1 and CDR2: LNHNV, YYDKDF (reference sequence). The J segment lost 5 bases and the V segment lost 1 base, leaving 7 bases of the junction unmatched. The CDR3 has 15 residues. The CDR3 is CATSRAGGLRETQYF. For the CDR3, the DNA is TGTGCCACCAGCAGAGCAGGGGGATTGCGGGAGACCCAGTACTTC.